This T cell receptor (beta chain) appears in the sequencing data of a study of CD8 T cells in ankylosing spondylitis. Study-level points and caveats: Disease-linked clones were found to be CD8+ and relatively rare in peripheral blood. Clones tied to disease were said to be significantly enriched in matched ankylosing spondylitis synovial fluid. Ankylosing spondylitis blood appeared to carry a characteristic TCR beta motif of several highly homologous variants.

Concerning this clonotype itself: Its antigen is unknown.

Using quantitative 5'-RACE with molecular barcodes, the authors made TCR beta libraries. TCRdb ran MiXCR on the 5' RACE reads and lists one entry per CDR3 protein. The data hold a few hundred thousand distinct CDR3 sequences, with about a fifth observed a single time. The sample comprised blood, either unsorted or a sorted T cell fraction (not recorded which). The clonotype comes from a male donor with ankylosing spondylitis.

CDR3 sequence reads: CASSRGGLAQETQYF. DNA of the CDR3: TGCGCCAGCAGCCGGGGGGGACTCGCGCAAGAGACCCAGTACTTC. The rearrangement joins TRBV5-1 to TRBJ2-5; 8 positions agree with TRBD2. Germline loops: CDR1 SGHRS, CDR2 YFSETQ. V lost 4 bases, J lost 2 bases, and 7 bases stayed unmatched. The CDR3 is 15 residues long.